Shown below are 9 T cell receptor beta chains from a single sample sequenced in a study of shared clonotypes between healthy human individuals. Sequencing used immunoSEQ multiplex PCR; TCRdb keeps in-frame clones, though not all of them. Of approximately 2,000,000 clones in the sample, 85% to 95% were seen once. Sample: naive CD4+ T cells from PBMCs. Subset of the sample: CD45RA+ positively selected. The receptors come from a man aged 18 to 30 in good health. Some clones in this sample may be carry-over from other donors' samples.

Points on this clone: Other nucleotide sequences from this sample produce the same CDR3. This chain links TRBV5-1 with TRBJ1-2, with D perhaps TRBD1 (6 bases). CDR3 length: 13 residues. The V and J ends lost 1 base and 4 bases respectively, with 8 bases between them. Germline loops: CDR1 SGHRS, CDR2 YFSETQ. The DNA for the CDR3 is TGCGCCAGCAGCTTGACAGGGTCCTATGGCTACACCTTC. Protein: CASSLTGSYGYTF.

The genes are TRBV4-1 and TRBJ1-5; 7 bases agree with TRBD1. This CDR3 is built from 16 residues. Germline lookup yields CDR1 MGHRA and CDR2 YSYEKL. J lost 3 bases, V lost 0 bases, and 5 bases had no gene match. CDR3 in DNA: TGCGCCAGCAGCCAAGACCCGACAGGGACCAATCAGCCCCAGCATTTT. Amino acids: CASSQDPTGTNQPQHF.

The genes are TRBV19 and TRBJ2-7, with a possible D match to TRBD2 (6 bases). The CDR3 length is 15 residues. V lost 2 bases, J lost 4 bases, and 15 bases lay in between. Looked up from germline, CDR1 is LNHDA and CDR2 is SQIVND (reference sequence). For the CDR3, the DNA is TGTGCCAGTAGTATAAGGAGGGTGGGTCCTTACGAGCAGTACTTC. Translation: CASSIRRVGPYEQYF.

CDR3 nucleotides: TGTGCCAGCAGTCAAGTAGCGGGAGGCCGTCCCTACGAGCAGTACTTC. This encodes CASSQVAGGRPYEQYF. J is TRBJ2-7 and V is TRBV28; TRBD2 matches at 10 bases. Trimming removed 5 bases from V and 2 bases from J; junction bases left unmatched: 9. From germline, CDR1 is MDHEN and CDR2 SYDVKM. The CDR3 runs 16 residues. Full variable domain (outside the CDR3, taken from reference TRBV28 and TRBJ2-7): DVKVTQSSRYLVKRTGEKVFLECVQDMDHENMFWYRQDPGLGLRLIYFSYDVKMKEKGDIPEGYSVSREKKERFSLILESASTNQTSMYLCASSQVAGGRPYEQYFGPGTRLTVT.

This chain links TRBV28 with TRBJ1-4; 7 bases map to TRBD1. The germline V gene has CDR1 MDHEN and CDR2 SYDVKM. The length of the CDR3 is 15 residues. Trimming at V came to 2 bases and at J to 7 bases, leaving 7 bases not matched to a gene. CDR3 protein: CASSLPRGNGEKLFF. CDR3 nucleotides: TGTGCCAGCAGTTTACCCAGGGGGAATGGTGAAAAACTGTTTTTT.

The count of this clone is one. The rearrangement uses TRBV7-3 and TRBJ1-1; D is perhaps TRBD1 (5 bases). This CDR3 is built from 14 residues. Per the germline V gene, CDR1 is SGHTA and CDR2 is FQGTGA. V lost 5 bases to trimming and J lost 3 bases, with 13 bases between them. The CDR3 here is CASSPRGRDTEAFF. CDR3 DNA: TGTGCCAGCAGCCCCCGGGGGAGAGACACTGAAGCTTTCTTT.

The chain recombines TRBV2 with TRBJ1-2; 7 positions agree with TRBD1. Trimming cost V 9 bases and J 6 bases; bases outside gene matches: 7. This CDR3 comprises 12 residues. Per the germline V gene, CDR1 is SNHLY and CDR2 is FYNNEI. The CDR3 spells CASGTVRNGYTF. The CDR3 region has the DNA TGTGCCAGTGGGACAGTCAGGAATGGCTACACCTTC.

The genes are TRBV11-2 and TRBJ1-2, with TRBD1 identical over 9 bases. V was pared by 3 bases and J by 7 bases, with 6 bases of the junction left unmatched. The CDR3 length is 14 residues. Germline lookup yields CDR1 SGHAT and CDR2 FQNNGV. The DNA for the CDR3 is TGTGCCAGCAGCTTCCCGGGACAGGGAGTTGGCTACACCTTC. It specifies CASSFPGQGVGYTF.

The chain is built from TRBV18 and TRBJ2-1; 9 nucleotides agree with TRBD1. In germline, CDR1 is KGHSH, CDR2 LQKENI. The CDR3 runs to 14 residues. The ends lost 0 bases at V and 9 bases at J; junction bases unmatched: 3. The CDR3 is CASSPPNRGPEQFF. The DNA for the CDR3 is TGTGCCAGCTCACCACCGAACAGGGGGCCTGAGCAGTTCTTC.